The clone carrying this TCR beta chain has ten or more counts. Its antigen is still unknown. Time point here: longitudinal time-point 1 (baseline). The cDNA was synthesized by means of template-switch 5'RACE, which was carried out with 10-nucleotide random UMIs. TCRdb analysed the 5' RACE reads with MiXCR anew, one entry per CDR3 protein. The table records about 49,000 distinct CDR3 sequences, about 9% of them present only once. This sample stems from a study of neurological immune-mediated disorders. After removal of 4 bases from V and 4 bases from J, the junction contained 2 bases not matched to a gene. The CDR3 is 13 amino acids. The germline V gene has CDR1 LGHNA and CDR2 YSLEER. General observations from the study: No CDR3 amino acid sequences were shared by expanded clones across subjects, suggesting private repertoires in all groups. The greatest TCR clonal expansion occurred in HTLV-1-associated myelopathy and the least in multiple sclerosis, which fell below healthy controls.

This sequence joins TRBV4-3 and TRBJ2-7; TRBD2 aligns across 9 bases. Material: PBMCs. This sequence was found in a woman in her forties in good health. The CDR3 region has the DNA TGCGCCAGCAGCCTAGCGGGGGCTTACGAGCAGTACTTC. It encodes CASSLAGAYEQYF.